These T cell receptor beta chains were read from a single sample in a study of cytomegalovirus exposure and HLA in healthy donors. Assay: immunoSEQ multiplex PCR; the TCRdb copy retains only in-frame clones and omits some. The sample shows over 80,000 clones, over 75% of them seen only once. Material for sequencing was PBMCs. These receptors were taken from a female donor in good health and CMV-seronegative. CDR3s include the opening cysteine and the closing phenylalanine or tryptophan. The order of the fields is clone size, V gene, J gene, D gene, CDR3 protein, CDR3 DNA. The D gene is left open where the match is weak. Rows give clone size only sometimes, using once, few, many, or a class for an expanded clone.

abundance: NA
v_gene: TRBV7-9
j_gene: TRBJ2-1
d_gene: NA
CDR3aa: CASSSAEFSSYNEQFF
CDR3nt: TGTGCCAGCAGCTCAGCGGAGTTCAGCTCCTACAATGAGCAGTTCTTC

abundance: NA
v_gene: TRBV19
j_gene: TRBJ1-4
d_gene: NA
CDR3aa: CASSNNRKEEKLFF
CDR3nt: TGTGCCAGTAGTAACAACAGGAAGGAAGAAAAACTGTTTTTT

abundance: NA
v_gene: TRBV5-6
j_gene: TRBJ2-2
d_gene: NA
CDR3aa: CASSFLGQLAGGELFF
CDR3nt: TGTGCCAGCAGCTTCTTGGGCCAGCTCGCGGGCGGGGAGCTGTTTTTT

abundance: few
v_gene: TRBV4-1
j_gene: TRBJ2-1
d_gene: TRBD2
CDR3aa: CASSQESADRLAGTYNEQFF
CDR3nt: TGCGCCAGCAGCCAAGAATCGGCGGACAGACTAGCGGGAACTTACAATGAGCAGTTCTTC

abundance: NA
v_gene: TRBV2
j_gene: TRBJ2-2
d_gene: NA
CDR3aa: CASSESYTGELFF
CDR3nt: TGTGCCAGCAGTGAGTCTTACACCGGGGAGCTGTTTTTT

abundance: NA
v_gene: TRBV7-8
j_gene: TRBJ1-2
d_gene: NA
CDR3aa: CASSLVSQDGYTF
CDR3nt: TGTGCCAGCAGCTTAGTCTCACAAGATGGCTACACCTTC

abundance: NA
v_gene: TRBV29-1
j_gene: TRBJ2-7
d_gene: NA
CDR3aa: CSVETGSLSSYEQYF
CDR3nt: TGCAGCGTTGAAACAGGGTCCCTCAGCTCCTACGAGCAGTACTTC

abundance: NA
v_gene: TRBV5-4
j_gene: TRBJ2-3
d_gene: TRBD2
CDR3aa: CASSFPASGTDTQYF
CDR3nt: TGTGCCAGCAGCTTTCCGGCTAGCGGAACAGATACGCAGTATTTT

abundance: NA
v_gene: TRBV27
j_gene: TRBJ2-2
d_gene: NA
CDR3aa: CASSFAGIGTGELFF
CDR3nt: TGTGCCAGCAGTTTCGCGGGAATAGGGACCGGGGAGCTGTTTTTT

abundance: NA
v_gene: TRBV2
j_gene: TRBJ1-4
d_gene: NA
CDR3aa: CASIEGRSTNEKLFF
CDR3nt: TGTGCCAGCATAGAGGGTCGTTCAACTAATGAAAAACTGTTTTTT

abundance: NA
v_gene: TRBV7-2
j_gene: TRBJ1-5
d_gene: TRBD1
CDR3aa: CASSSGGPGESPQHF
CDR3nt: TGTGCCAGCAGCTCAGGGGGCCCCGGAGAATCGCCCCAGCATTTT

abundance: NA
v_gene: TRBV5-7
j_gene: TRBJ1-5
d_gene: NA
CDR3aa: CASSATGKRSNQPQHF
CDR3nt: TGTGCCAGCAGCGCAACAGGGAAGCGGAGCAATCAGCCCCAGCATTTT